What follows is one TCR beta chain and its context. The antigen is not known. This entry is derived from a study of beta chain features in type 1 diabetes. As for the study in general: Cells sorted and examined across all samples totaled approximately 100,000,000.

Trimming took off 7 bases at V and 10 bases at J, with 17 bases between the two ends. CDR3 length: 13 amino acids. Germline V gene data show CDR1 as SNHLY and CDR2 as FYNNEI. Study findings and constraints: Type 1 diabetes patients showed a moderate but significant shortening of TCRB CDR3s in all four CD4+ subsets.

Isolated RNA was reverse transcribed in full, so expressed TCRB transcripts were sequenced. Profiled with immunoSEQ multiplex PCR; TCRdb holds only in-frame clones, not every one. In the table there are more than 550,000 clones, around 15% of which are singletons. Sequenced input: naive CD4+ T cells from blood. This TCR derives from a man aged 18 to 29 with type 1 diabetes. V gene TRBV2 combines with J gene TRBJ2-1; weak D call: TRBD2 (6 bases). The CDR3 spells CASTEGLSGEQFF. DNA of the CDR3: TGTGCCAGCACGGAGGGACTCTCAGGAGAGCAGTTCTTC.